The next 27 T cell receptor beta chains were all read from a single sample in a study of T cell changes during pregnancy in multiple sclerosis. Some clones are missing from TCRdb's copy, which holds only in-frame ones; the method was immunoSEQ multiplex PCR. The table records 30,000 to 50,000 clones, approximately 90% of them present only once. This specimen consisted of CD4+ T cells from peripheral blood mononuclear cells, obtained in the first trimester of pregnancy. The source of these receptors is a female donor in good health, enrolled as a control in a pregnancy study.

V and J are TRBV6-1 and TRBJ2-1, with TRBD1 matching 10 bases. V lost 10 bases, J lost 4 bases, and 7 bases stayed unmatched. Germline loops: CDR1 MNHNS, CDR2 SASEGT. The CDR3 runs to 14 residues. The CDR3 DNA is TGTGCCACCAGACCGGGACAGGGGTACAATGAGCAGTTCTTC. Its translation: CATRPGQGYNEQFF.

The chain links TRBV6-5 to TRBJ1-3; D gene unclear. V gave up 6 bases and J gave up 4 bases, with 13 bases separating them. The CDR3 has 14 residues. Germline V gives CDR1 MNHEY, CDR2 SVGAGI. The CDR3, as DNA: TGTGCCAGCAGCGCAGTCCCGTCGGGAAACACCATATATTTT. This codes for CASSAVPSGNTIYF.

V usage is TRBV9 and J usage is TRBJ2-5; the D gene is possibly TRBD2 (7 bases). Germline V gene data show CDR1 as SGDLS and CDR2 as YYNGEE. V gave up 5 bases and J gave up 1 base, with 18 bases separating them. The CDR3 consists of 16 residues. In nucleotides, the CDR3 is TGTGCCAGCAGTGTTTCCGGGGCGGGGGCCCAAGAGACCCAGTACTTC. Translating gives CASSVSGAGAQETQYF. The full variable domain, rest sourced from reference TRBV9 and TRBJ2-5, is DSGVTQTPKHLITATGQRVTLRCSPRSGDLSVYWYQQSLDQGLQFLIQYYNGEERAKGNILERFSAQQFPDLHSELNLSSLELGDSALYFCASSVSGAGAQETQYFGPGTRLLVL.

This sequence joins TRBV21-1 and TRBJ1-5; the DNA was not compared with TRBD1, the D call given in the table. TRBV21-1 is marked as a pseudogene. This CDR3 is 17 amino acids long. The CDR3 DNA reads TGTGCCAGCAGCAAATCGGGGGGACAGGGCCATAGTCAGCCCCAGCATTTT. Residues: CASSKSGGQGHSQPQHF.

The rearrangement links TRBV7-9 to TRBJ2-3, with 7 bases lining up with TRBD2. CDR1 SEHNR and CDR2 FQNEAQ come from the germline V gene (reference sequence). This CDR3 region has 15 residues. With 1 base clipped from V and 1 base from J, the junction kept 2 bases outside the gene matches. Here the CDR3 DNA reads TGTGCCAGCAGCTTAGGGCTAGCGGGCACAGATACGCAGTATTTT. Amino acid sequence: CASSLGLAGTDTQYF.

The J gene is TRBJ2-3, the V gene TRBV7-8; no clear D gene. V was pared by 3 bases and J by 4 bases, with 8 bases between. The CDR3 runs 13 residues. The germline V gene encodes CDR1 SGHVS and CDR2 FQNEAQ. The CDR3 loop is CASSFVSADTQYF. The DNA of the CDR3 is TGTGCCAGCAGCTTTGTGTCGGCAGATACGCAGTATTTT.

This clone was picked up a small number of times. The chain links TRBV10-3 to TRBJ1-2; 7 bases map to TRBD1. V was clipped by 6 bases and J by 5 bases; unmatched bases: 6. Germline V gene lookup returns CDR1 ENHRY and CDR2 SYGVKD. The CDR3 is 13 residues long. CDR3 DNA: TGTGCCATCAGGGAGACAGGGCAGTATGGCTACACCTTC. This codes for CAIRETGQYGYTF.

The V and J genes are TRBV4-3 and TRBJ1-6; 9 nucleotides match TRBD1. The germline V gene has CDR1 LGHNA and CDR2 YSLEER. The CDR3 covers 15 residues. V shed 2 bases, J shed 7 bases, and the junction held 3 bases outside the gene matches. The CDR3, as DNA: TGCGCCAGCAGCCAAACAGGGACAGGGAATTCACCCCTCCACTTT. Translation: CASSQTGTGNSPLHF.

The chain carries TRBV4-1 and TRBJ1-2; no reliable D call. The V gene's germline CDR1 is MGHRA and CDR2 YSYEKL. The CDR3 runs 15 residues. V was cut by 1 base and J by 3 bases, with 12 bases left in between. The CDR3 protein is CASSQGGYRDYGYTF. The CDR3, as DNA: TGCGCCAGCAGCCAAGGAGGGTACCGGGACTATGGCTACACCTTC.

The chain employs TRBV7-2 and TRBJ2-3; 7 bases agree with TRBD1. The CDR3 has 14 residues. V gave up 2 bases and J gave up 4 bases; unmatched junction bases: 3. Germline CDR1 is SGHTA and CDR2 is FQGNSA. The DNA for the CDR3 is TGTGCCAGCAGCTTATGGACAGGCGCAGATACGCAGTATTTT. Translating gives CASSLWTGADTQYF.

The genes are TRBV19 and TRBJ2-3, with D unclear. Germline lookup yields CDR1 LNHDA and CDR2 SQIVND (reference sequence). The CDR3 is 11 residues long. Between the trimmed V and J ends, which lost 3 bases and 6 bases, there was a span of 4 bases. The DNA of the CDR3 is TGTGCCAGTAGTATGAGTGATACGCAGTATTTT. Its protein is CASSMSDTQYF.

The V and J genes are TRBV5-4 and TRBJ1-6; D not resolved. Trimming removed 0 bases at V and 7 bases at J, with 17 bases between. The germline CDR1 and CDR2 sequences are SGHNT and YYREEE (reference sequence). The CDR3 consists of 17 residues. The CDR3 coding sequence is TGTGCCAGCAGCTTGGAGAGAATGGGGAGTCTAAATTCACCCCTCCACTTT. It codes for CASSLERMGSLNSPLHF.

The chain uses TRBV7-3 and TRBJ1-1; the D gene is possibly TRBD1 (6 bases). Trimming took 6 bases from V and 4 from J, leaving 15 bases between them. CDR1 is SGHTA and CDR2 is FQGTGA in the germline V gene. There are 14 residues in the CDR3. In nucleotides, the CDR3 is TGTGCCAGCAGTTCCCGGGGGGGCATCACTGAAGCTTTCTTT. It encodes CASSSRGGITEAFF.

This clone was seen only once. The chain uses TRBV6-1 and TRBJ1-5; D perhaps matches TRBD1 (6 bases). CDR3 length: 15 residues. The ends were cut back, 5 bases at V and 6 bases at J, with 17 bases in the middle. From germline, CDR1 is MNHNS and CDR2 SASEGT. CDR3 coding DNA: TGTGCCAGCAGTTCTAAGGGGGAGAGCGGTCAGCCCCAGCATTTT. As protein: CASSSKGESGQPQHF.

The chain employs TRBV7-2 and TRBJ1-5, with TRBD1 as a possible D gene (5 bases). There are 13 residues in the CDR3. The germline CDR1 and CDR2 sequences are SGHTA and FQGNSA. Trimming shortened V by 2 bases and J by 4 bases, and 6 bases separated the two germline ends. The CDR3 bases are TGTGCCAGCAGCTTAAGGGGAAATCAGCCCCAGCATTTT. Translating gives CASSLRGNQPQHF.

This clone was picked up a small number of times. The CDR3 nucleotides are TGTGCCAGCAGCGTAAAAAGGGATGGGACACCCTACGAGCAGTACTTC. It translates to CASSVKRDGTPYEQYF. The J gene is TRBJ2-7, the V gene TRBV9; TRBD1 is a possible D gene (6 bases). The CDR3 contains 16 residues. The V end lost 1 base, the J end lost 2 bases, and 16 bases lay between the germline ends. Germline lookup yields CDR1 SGDLS and CDR2 YYNGEE.

The CDR3 DNA sequence: TGTGCCAGCAGCCCAGACGCGAGGGAGACTGAAGCTTTCTTT. Amino acid sequence: CASSPDARETEAFF. The chain couples TRBV5-4 to TRBJ1-1; D remains unclear. Trimming pared 4 bases from V and 5 bases from J, leaving 15 bases between. The CDR3 covers 14 residues. Germline values: CDR1 SGHNT, CDR2 YYREEE (reference sequence).

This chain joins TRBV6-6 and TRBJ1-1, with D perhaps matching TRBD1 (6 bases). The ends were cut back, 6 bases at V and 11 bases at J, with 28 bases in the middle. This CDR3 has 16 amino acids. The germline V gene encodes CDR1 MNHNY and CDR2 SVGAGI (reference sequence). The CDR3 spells CASSYPEEARTGKAFF. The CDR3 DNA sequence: TGTGCCAGCAGCTACCCGGAGGAAGCCCGTACAGGGAAGGCTTTCTTT.

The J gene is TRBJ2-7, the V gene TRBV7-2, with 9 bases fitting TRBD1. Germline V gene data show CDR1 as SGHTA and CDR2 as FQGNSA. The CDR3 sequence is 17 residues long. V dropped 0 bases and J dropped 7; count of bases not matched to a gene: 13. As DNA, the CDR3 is TGTGCCAGCAGCTTAGCCCCCTCCGGGACAGGGTGGGGAGAGCAGTACTTC. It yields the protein CASSLAPSGTGWGEQYF. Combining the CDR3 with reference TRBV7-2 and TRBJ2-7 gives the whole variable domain GAGVSQSPSNKVTEKGKDVELRCDPISGHTALYWYRQSLGQGLEFLIYFQGNSAPDKSGLPSDRFSAERTGGSVSTLTIQRTQQEDSAVYLCASSLAPSGTGWGEQYFGPGTRLTVT.

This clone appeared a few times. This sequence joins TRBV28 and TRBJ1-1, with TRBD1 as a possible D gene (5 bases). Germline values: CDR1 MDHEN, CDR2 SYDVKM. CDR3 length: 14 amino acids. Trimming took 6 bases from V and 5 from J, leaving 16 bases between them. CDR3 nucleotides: TGTGCCAGCAGGATACCAGGGAGGGTGACTGAAGCTTTCTTT. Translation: CASRIPGRVTEAFF.

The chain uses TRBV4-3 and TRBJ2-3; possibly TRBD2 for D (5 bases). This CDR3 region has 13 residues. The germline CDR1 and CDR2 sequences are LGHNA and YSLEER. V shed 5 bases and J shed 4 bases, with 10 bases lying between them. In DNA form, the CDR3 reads TGCGCCAGCAGCGAAGTGAGGGCAGATACGCAGTATTTT. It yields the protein CASSEVRADTQYF.

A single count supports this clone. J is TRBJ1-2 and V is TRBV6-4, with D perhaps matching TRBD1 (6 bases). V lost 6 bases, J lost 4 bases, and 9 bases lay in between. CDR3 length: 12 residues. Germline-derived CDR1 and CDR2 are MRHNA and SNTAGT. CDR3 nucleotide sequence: TGTGCCAGCAGACAGGGACGCTATGGCTACACCTTC. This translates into CASRQGRYGYTF.

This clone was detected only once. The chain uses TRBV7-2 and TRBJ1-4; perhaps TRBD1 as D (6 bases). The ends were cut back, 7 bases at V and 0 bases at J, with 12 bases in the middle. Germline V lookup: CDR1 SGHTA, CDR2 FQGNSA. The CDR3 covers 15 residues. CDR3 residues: CASTPGGSTNEKLFF. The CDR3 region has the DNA TGTGCCAGCACCCCTGGGGGCTCAACTAATGAAAAACTGTTTTTT.

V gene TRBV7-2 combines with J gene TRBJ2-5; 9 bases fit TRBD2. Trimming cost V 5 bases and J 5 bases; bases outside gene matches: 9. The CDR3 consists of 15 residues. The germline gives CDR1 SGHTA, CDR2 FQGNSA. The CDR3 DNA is TGTGCCAGCAGCCCCGCGGGAGGGGGGGCGGAGACCCAGTACTTC. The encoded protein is CASSPAGGGAETQYF.

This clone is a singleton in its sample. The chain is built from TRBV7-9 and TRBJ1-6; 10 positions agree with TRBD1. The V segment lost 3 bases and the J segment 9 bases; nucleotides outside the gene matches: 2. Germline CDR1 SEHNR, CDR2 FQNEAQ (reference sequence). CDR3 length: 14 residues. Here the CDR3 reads CASSLGTGVSPLHF. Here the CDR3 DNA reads TGTGCCAGCAGCTTGGGGACAGGGGTTTCACCCCTCCACTTT. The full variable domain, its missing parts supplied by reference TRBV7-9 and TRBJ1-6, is DTGVSQNPRHKITKRGQNVTFRCDPISEHNRLYWYRQTLGQGPEFLTYFQNEAQLEKSRLLSDRFSAERPKGSFSTLEIQRTEQGDSAMYLCASSLGTGVSPLHFGNGTRLTVT.

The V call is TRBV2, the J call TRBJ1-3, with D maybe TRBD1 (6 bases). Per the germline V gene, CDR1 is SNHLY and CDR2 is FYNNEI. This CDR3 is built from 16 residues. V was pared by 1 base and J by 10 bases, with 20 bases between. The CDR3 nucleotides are TGTGCCAGCAGTGAAGACTACCGGACAGATCGTAGGACCATATATTTT. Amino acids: CASSEDYRTDRRTIYF.

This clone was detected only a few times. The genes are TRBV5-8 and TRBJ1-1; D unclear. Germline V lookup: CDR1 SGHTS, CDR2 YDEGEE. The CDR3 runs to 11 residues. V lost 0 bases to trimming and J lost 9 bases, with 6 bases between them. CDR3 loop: CASSLDGKAFF. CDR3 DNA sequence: TGTGCCAGCAGCTTGGACGGTAAAGCTTTCTTT.